This T cell receptor beta chain comes out of a study of regulatory dendritic cells for organ transplantation (dated by TCRdb to about 2017). Background for the entire study: To make regulatory dendritic cells, monocytes were cultured with vitamin D3 on days 0 and 4, plus IL-10 on day 4. Sorted naive and memory CD4+ and CD8+ T cells had their TCRbeta repertoires sequenced both before and after allostimulation with either regulatory or mature dendritic cells. To evaluate the response of the DCs to a potent maturation-inducing agent, LPS was added to DC cultures on day 6.

A multiplexed two-step PCR with Vbeta-specific forward primers and Jbeta-specific reverse primers was used to amplify the TCRbeta CDR3 regions. The TCRbeta libraries were sequenced on an Illumina instrument via the immunoSEQ service. As for the authors' bioinformatics: IMGT annotation was used to assign V, D and J genes, and synthetic CDR3 analogues were used to correct counts for multiplex PCR bias. In the immunoSEQ Analyzer, repertoire clonality was calculated as one minus the normalized Shannon entropy. Fisher's exact test with Benjamini-Hochberg false discovery rate control was used to define clonal expansion, with two-tailed P<0.01. TCRdb took over this immuneACCESS table, retaining in-frame rearrangements with V and J assigned. Such tables are incomplete; in checked studies, under half of the missing clones stem from an unresolved V gene, and the remainder is unexplained. The V and J calls and clone size were taken over from that table, and D and trimming were inferred from the DNA. For this sample the table gives thousands of clones, of which 45% to 75% were detected only once. The ten largest clonotypes hold 20% to 25% of the sample.

The research as a whole found: Sequencing was done in only a couple of subjects, and the authors reported considerable heterogeneity between individuals in the alloreactive memory CD8+ T cell pool. Of the resting subsets, memory CD8+ T cells had the largest number of alloreactive TCR clonotypes. The repertoires of naive CD4+ and CD8+ T cells were highly diverse, while memory cell repertoires were less diverse, with memory CD8+ cells being the most oligoclonal. Expansion of memory CD8+ clones was induced by allostimulation in both subjects, but more limited expansion appeared to be induced by regulatory dendritic cells than by mature dendritic cells.

This clone was counted only a few times. There is no known antigen for this receptor. No much larger clone is present one base from it, and per-base qualities are unavailable. Sorted T cell subsets were CFSE-labeled and co-cultured for under 6 days with allogeneic regulatory or mature dendritic cells at a 1:10 DC:T ratio. FACS was used to sort CD4+ or CD8+ cells into naive T cells, defined as CD45RA+, and memory T cells, defined as CD45RO+. A couple of healthy control subjects provided the T cells used for TCR sequencing. The Qiagen DNeasy Blood & Tissue Kit was used for extraction of genomic DNA. The CDR3, from cysteine to phenylalanine, totals 16 residues. The DNA shown is the 48-base CDR3, in frame from base 1. Trimming removed 5 bases from V and 1 base from J; the gene matches leave 10 bases unexplained. Reading the germline V gene (reference sequence) gives CDR1 MNHNY and CDR2 SVGAGI.

The sequence was obtained from a human donor in good health. The rearrangement combines TRBV6-6 with TRBJ2-7; TRBD1 lines up with 8 middle nucleotides. Sequencing was done on a sample of memory CD8+ T cells from blood cultured with dendritic cells. What the cell subset or site label conveys for this sample: CD45RO+ memory T cells. The CDR3 in this case is CASSVPGQEFSYEQYF. The nucleotide sequence is given as TGTGCCAGCAGTGTCCCGGGACAGGAGTTTTCCTACGAGCAGTACTTC.